What follows is one TCR beta chain and its context. Amplification targeted TCR beta CDR3 regions from RNA transcripts. HTBI primers drove first-round RT-PCR of the TCR CDR3. TCRdb reprocessed the multiplex PCR reads with MiXCR, giving one entry per CDR3 protein. The profile shows a few hundred thousand distinct CDR3 sequences, about 15% of them singletons. Deletions cut 5 bases from V and 3 bases from J, with 8 bases between. The CDR3 contains 12 residues. Germline V gene lookup returns CDR1 SGHKS and CDR2 YYEKEE (reference sequence). The sample belongs to a study of T cells in Graves' hyperthyroidism and ophthalmopathy.

The sequenced sample consisted of blood. This clonotype originated in a woman in her thirties with Graves' hyperthyroidism that later progressed to Graves' ophthalmopathy. This rearrangement joins TRBV5-5 to TRBJ1-1; D ambiguous. The CDR3 sequence is CASRIYDTEAFF. CDR3 nucleotides: TGTGCCAGCAGGATTTATGACACTGAAGCTTTCTTT. The full variable domain, with the rest looked up from reference TRBV5-5 and TRBJ1-1, is DAGVTQSPTHLIKTRGQQVTLRCSPISGHKSVSWYQQVLGQGPQFIFQYYEKEERGRGNFPDRFSARQFPNYSSELNVNALLLGDSALYLCASRIYDTEAFFGQGTRLTVV.